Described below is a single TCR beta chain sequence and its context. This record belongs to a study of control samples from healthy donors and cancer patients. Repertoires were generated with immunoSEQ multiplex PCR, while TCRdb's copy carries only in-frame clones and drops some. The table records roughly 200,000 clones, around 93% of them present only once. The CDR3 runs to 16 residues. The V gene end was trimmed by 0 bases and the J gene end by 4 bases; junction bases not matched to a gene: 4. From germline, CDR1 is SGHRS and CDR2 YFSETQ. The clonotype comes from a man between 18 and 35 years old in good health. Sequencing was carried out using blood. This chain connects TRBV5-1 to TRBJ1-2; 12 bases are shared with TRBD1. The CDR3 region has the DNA TGCGCCAGCAGCTTGGATCGGGACAGGGGGCTCTATGGCTACACCTTC. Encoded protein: CASSLDRDRGLYGYTF.